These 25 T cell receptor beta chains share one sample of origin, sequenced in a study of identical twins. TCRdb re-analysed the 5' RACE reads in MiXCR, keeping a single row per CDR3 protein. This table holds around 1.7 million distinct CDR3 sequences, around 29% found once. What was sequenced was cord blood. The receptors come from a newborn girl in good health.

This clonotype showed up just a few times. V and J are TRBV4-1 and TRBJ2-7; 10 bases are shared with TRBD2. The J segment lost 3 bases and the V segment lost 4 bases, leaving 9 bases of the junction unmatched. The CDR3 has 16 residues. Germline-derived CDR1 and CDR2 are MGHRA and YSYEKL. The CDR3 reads CASSPLARLAGYEQYF. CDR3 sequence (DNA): TGCGCCAGCAGCCCCCTAGCCCGACTAGCGGGCTACGAGCAGTACTTC.

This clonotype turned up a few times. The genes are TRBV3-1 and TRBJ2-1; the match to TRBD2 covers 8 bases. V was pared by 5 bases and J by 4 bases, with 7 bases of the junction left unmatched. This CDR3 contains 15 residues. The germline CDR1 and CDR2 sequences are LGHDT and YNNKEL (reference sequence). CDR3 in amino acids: CASSSDRGGYNEQFF. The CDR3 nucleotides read TGTGCCAGCAGCTCAGACCGGGGGGGTTACAATGAGCAGTTCTTC.

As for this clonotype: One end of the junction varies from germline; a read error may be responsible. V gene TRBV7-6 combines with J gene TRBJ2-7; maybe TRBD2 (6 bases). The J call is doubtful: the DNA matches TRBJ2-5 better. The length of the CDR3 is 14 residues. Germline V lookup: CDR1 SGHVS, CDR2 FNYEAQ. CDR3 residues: CAGSLARLAETQYF. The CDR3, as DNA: TGTGCCGGCAGCTTAGCTCGCCTAGCGGAGACCCAGTACTTC.

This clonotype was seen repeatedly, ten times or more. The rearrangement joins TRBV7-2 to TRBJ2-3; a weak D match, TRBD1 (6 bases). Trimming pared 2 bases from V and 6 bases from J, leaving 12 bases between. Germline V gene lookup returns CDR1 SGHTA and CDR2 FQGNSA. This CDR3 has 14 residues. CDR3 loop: CASSLWGLGDTQYF. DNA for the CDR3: TGTGCCAGCAGCTTATGGGGGCTTGGGGATACGCAGTATTTT.

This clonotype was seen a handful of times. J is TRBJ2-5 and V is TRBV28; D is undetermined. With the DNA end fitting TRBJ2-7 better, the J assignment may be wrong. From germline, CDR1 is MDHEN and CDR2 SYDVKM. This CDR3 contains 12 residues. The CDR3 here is CASNPDGYEQYF. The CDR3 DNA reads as TGTGCCAGCAACCCAGACGGCTACGAGCAGTACTTC.

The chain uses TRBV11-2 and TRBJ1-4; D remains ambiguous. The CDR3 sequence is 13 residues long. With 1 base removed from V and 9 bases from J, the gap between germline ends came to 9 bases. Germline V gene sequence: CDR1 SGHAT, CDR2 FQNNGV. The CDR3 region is CASSLVGRKKLFF. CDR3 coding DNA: TGTGCCAGCAGCTTAGTAGGCAGGAAAAAACTGTTTTTT.

The CDR3 sequence is CASSLRTVSYEQFF. The CDR3 DNA follows: TGTGCCAGCAGTTTAAGAACGGTCTCCTACGAGCAGTTCTTC. This sequence joins TRBV12-3 or TRBV12-4 and TRBJ2-1, with D uncertain. V lost 2 bases to trimming and J lost 10 bases, with 15 bases between them. CDR3 size: 14 residues.

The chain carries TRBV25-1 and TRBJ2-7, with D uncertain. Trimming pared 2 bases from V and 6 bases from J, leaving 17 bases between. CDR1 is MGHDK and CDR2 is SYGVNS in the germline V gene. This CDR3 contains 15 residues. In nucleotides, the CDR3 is TGTGCCAGCAGTGAACGATTAGTAGACCTTACCGAGCAGTACTTC. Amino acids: CASSERLVDLTEQYF.

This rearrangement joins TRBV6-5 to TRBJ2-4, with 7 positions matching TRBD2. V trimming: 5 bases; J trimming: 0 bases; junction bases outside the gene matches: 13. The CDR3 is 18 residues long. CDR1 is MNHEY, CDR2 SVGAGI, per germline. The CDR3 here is CASSPSRLAALAKNIQYF. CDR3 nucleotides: TGTGCCAGCAGTCCCTCGAGGCTAGCGGCACTAGCCAAAAACATTCAGTACTTC.

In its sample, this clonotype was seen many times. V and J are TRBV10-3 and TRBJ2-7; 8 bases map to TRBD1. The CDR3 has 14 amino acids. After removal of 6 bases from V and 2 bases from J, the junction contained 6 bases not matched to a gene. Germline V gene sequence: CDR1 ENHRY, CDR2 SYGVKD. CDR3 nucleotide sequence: TGTGCCATCAGCCCCGGGACAGGAGCCTACGAGCAGTACTTC. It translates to CAISPGTGAYEQYF.

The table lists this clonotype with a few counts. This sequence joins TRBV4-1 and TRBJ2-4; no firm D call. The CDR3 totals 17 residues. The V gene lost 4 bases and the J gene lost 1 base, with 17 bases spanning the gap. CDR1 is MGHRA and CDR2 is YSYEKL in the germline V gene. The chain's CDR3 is CASSPRLASGAKNIQYF. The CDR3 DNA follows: TGCGCCAGCAGCCCAAGACTCGCCAGTGGGGCCAAAAACATTCAGTACTTC.

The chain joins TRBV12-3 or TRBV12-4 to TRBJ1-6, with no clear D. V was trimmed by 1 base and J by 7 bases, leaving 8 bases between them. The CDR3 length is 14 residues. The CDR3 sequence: CASSLGSGNSPLHF. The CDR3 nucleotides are TGTGCCAGCAGTTTAGGGTCGGGGAATTCACCCCTCCACTTT.

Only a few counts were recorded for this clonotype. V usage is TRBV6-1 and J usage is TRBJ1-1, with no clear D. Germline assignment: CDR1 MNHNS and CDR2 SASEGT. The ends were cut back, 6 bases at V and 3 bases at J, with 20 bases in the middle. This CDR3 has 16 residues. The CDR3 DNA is TGTGCCAGCAGCGAGGCGGGGAGAAGTAGGGACACTGAAGCTTTCTTT. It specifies CASSEAGRSRDTEAFF.

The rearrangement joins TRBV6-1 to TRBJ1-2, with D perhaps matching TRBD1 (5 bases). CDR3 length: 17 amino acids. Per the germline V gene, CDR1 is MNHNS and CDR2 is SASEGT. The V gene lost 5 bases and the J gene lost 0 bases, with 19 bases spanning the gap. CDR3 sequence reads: CASSPRLRATANYGYTF. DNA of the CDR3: TGTGCCAGCAGTCCCCGTCTTCGGGCGACAGCTAACTATGGCTACACCTTC.

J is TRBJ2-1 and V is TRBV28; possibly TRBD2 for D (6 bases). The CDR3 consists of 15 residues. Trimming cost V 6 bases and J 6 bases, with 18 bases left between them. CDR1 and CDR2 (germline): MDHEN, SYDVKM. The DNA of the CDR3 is TGTGCCAGCAGCTCCTGGGGGGAGTTCCTCAATGAGCAGTTCTTC. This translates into CASSSWGEFLNEQFF.

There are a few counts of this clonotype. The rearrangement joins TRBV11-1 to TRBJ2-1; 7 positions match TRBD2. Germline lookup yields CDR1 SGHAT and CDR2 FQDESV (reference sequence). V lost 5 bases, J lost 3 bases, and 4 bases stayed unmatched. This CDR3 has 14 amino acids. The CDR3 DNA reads TGTGCCAGCAGCCGATGGACTAGCTACAATGAGCAGTTCTTC. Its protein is CASSRWTSYNEQFF.

CDR3 sequence reads: CASSHLYEQFF. The CDR3 DNA reads TGTGCCAGCAGTCATCTGTATGAGCAGTTCTTC. The chain recombines TRBV6-2 or TRBV6-3 with TRBJ2-1; D is undetermined. V was trimmed by 5 bases and J by 8 bases, leaving 7 bases between them. The CDR3 spans 11 residues. Germline loops: CDR1 MNHEY, CDR2 SVGEGT.

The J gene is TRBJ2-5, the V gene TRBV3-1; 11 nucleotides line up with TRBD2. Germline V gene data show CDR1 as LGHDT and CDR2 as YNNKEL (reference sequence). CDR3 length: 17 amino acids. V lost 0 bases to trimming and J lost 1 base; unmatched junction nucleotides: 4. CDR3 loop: CASSQDRLAGFQETQYF. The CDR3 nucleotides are TGTGCCAGCAGCCAAGACCGACTAGCGGGGTTCCAAGAGACCCAGTACTTC.

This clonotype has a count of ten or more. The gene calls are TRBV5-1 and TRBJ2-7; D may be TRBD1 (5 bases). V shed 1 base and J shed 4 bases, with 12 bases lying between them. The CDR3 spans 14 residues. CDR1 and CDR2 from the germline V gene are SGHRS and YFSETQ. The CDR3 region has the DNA TGCGCCAGCAGCTTGCAGCAGGGCCCTTACGAGCAGTACTTC. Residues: CASSLQQGPYEQYF.

CDR3 sequence (DNA): TGTGCCAGCAGCGTAGTACGGCTACCCAGCTCCTACAATGAGCAGTTCTTC. It encodes CASSVVRLPSSYNEQFF. The V and J genes are TRBV9 and TRBJ2-1; no clear D gene. V lost 0 bases to trimming and J lost 0 bases, with 13 bases between them. Germline values: CDR1 SGDLS, CDR2 YYNGEE. The CDR3 consists of 17 residues. The entire variable domain, with the rest obtained from reference TRBV9 and TRBJ2-1, is as follows: DSGVTQTPKHLITATGQRVTLRCSPRSGDLSVYWYQQSLDQGLQFLIQYYNGEERAKGNILERFSAQQFPDLHSELNLSSLELGDSALYFCASSVVRLPSSYNEQFFGPGTRLTVL.

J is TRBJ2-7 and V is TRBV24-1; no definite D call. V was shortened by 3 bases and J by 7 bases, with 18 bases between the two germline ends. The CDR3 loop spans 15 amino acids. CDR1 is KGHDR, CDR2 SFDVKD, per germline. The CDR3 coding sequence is TGTGCCACCAGTGATCGGCAGAGCTCCTACAATGAGCAGTACTTC. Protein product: CATSDRQSSYNEQYF.

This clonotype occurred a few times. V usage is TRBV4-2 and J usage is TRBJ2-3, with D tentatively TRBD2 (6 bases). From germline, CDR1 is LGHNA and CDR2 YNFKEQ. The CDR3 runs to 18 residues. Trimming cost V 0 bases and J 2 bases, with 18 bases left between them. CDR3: CASSQDHRTRRATDTQYF. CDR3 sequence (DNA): TGTGCCAGCAGCCAAGATCACAGGACGAGGAGGGCCACAGATACGCAGTATTTT.

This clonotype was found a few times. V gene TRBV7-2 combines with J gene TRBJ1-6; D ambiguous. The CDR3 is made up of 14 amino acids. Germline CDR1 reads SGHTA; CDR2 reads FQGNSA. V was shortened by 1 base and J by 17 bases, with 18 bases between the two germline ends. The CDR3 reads CASSLETGPTSIHF. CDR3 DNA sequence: TGTGCCAGCAGCTTAGAAACGGGCCCGACGTCTATCCACTTT. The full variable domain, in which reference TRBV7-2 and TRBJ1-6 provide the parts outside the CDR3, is GAGVSQSPSNKVTEKGKDVELRCDPISGHTALYWYRQSLGQGLEFLIYFQGNSAPDKSGLPSDRFSAERTGGSVSTLTIQRTQQEDSAVYLCASSLETGPTSIHFGNGTRLTVT.

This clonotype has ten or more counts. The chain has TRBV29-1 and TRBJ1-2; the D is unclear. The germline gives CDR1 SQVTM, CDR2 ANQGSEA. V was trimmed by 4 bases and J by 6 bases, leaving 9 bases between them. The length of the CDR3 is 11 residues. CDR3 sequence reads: CSVAGVNGYTF. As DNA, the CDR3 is TGCAGCGTTGCAGGAGTCAATGGCTACACCTTC. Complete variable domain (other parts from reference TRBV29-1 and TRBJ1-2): SAVISQKPSRDICQRGTSLTIQCQVDSQVTMMFWYRQQPGQSLTLIATANQGSEATYESGFVIDKFPISRPNLTFSTLTVSNMSPEDSSIYLCSVAGVNGYTFGSGTRLTVV.

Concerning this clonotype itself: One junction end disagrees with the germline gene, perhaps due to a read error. Here the CDR3 DNA reads TGTGCCGGCAGTCCTAGCGGGACTTACGAGCAGTACTTC. This sequence encodes CAGSPSGTYEQYF. The J gene is TRBJ2-7, the V gene TRBV28, with 9 bases matching TRBD2. Germline loops: CDR1 MDHEN, CDR2 SYDVKM. This CDR3 is 13 amino acids long. The full variable domain, its missing parts supplied by reference TRBV28 and TRBJ2-7, is DVKVTQSSRYLVKRTGEKVFLECVQDMDHENMFWYRQDPGLGLRLIYFSYDVKMKEKGDIPEGYSVSREKKERFSLILESASTNQTSMYLCAGSPSGTYEQYFGPGTRLTVT.